This note documents a single T cell receptor (beta chain) sequence. Its antigen is not known. This record belongs to a study of lymphopenia after photon versus proton radiotherapy. Study-wide results and caveats: Post-nadir diversity loss with photons came from oligoclonal expansion, particularly CD8+ Temra cells.

This CDR3 is built from 16 residues. The germline V gene has CDR1 SGHRS and CDR2 YFSETQ. With 3 bases removed from V and 3 bases from J, the gap between germline ends came to 17 bases. Libraries were prepared by immunoSEQ multiplex PCR; TCRdb keeps only in-frame clonotypes and omits some of them. The repertoire has 77,000 or so clones, around 83% of them found once; the top ten carry approximately 1.3%. Sequenced here: peripheral blood, sampled from a patient treated with proton-based radiotherapy. The source of this sequence is a man aged 55 to 70 with pancreatic cancer. The genes are TRBV5-1 and TRBJ2-3, with a possible D match to TRBD1 (5 bases). The DNA for the CDR3 is TGCGCCAGCAGCTCCCTCAGGCAGGGCAGAACAGATACGCAGTATTTT. It translates to CASSSLRQGRTDTQYF.